The 8 T cell receptor beta chains reported below all come from one sample, sequenced in a study of blood T cell repertoires in COVID-19. Libraries were prepared by immunoSEQ multiplex PCR; TCRdb keeps only in-frame clonotypes and omits some of them. The repertoire has about 440,000 clones, around 89% of them found once; the top ten carry around 4.5%. The sequenced sample was peripheral blood. These receptors were taken from a woman aged 30 to 39 with acute or convalescent COVID-19.

This chain joins TRBV19 and TRBJ1-6; 7 nucleotides agree with TRBD1. Looked up from germline, CDR1 is LNHDA and CDR2 is SQIVND (reference sequence). Trimming removed 5 bases from V and 10 bases from J; junction bases left unmatched: 8. The CDR3 has 14 residues. This CDR3 reads CASSVGGGGSPLHF. The CDR3 region has the DNA TGTGCCAGTAGTGTTGGAGGGGGCGGATCACCCCTCCACTTT.

This clone was found a few times. This chain links TRBV7-8 with TRBJ1-3; no reliable D call. The germline gives CDR1 SGHVS, CDR2 FQNEAQ. V lost 1 base and J 8 bases, leaving 9 bases between the germline ends. CDR3 length: 13 amino acids. The CDR3 DNA reads TGTGCCAGCAGCTTAGGACTCGGAGACACCATATATTTT. It specifies CASSLGLGDTIYF.

CDR3 amino acids: CAWSVETSGFNEQFF. The CDR3 nucleotides read TGTGCCTGGAGTGTAGAAACTAGCGGGTTCAATGAGCAGTTCTTC. The chain couples TRBV30 to TRBJ2-1; 9 bases line up with TRBD2. Germline V gene data show CDR1 as GTSNPN and CDR2 as SVGIG (reference sequence). This CDR3 is built from 15 residues. V was clipped by 0 bases and J by 6 bases; unmatched bases: 6.

This sequence joins TRBV15 and TRBJ2-1; 11 nucleotides agree with TRBD1. J was trimmed by 7 bases and V by 1 base; bases with no gene match: 6. Germline-derived CDR1 and CDR2 are LNHNV and YYDKDF (reference sequence). This CDR3 comprises 16 residues. The CDR3 DNA follows: TGTGCCACCAGCAGAGGGACAGGGGGCCGACTTAATGAGCAGTTCTTC. This codes for CATSRGTGGRLNEQFF.

The chain is built from TRBV9 and TRBJ2-2; 9 bases agree with TRBD2. CDR3 length: 18 amino acids. V lost 3 bases and J lost 5; bases outside the gene matches: 14. The germline V gene has CDR1 SGDLS and CDR2 YYNGEE. The CDR3 region is CASSAHPGLALPTGELFF. The CDR3 region has the DNA TGTGCCAGCAGCGCTCACCCGGGACTAGCTTTACCAACCGGGGAGCTGTTTTTT.

The chain couples TRBV3-1 (or the pseudogene TRBV3-2) to TRBJ1-1; D is possibly TRBD1 (6 bases). The CDR3 is 12 amino acids. The V end lost 0 bases, the J end lost 11 bases, and 10 bases lay between the germline ends. Germline V gene sequence: CDR1 LGHDT, CDR2 YNNKEL (reference sequence). This CDR3 reads CASSQDSGVAFF. The CDR3 bases are TGTGCCAGCAGCCAAGACTCAGGGGTTGCTTTCTTT.

J is TRBJ2-2 and V is TRBV7-3; no clear D. V lost 1 base and J lost 5, with 5 bases in between. Per the germline V gene, CDR1 is SGHTA and CDR2 is FQGTGA. CDR3 size: 13 residues. The CDR3 reads CASSLRGTGELFF. CDR3 bases: TGTGCCAGCAGCTTAAGAGGTACCGGGGAGCTGTTTTTT.

This chain connects TRBV12-3 or TRBV12-4 to TRBJ2-3; D not certain. V was clipped by 4 bases and J by 6 bases, with 8 bases between them. CDR3 length: 12 residues. The CDR3 is CASSSGVDTQYF. In DNA form, the CDR3 reads TGTGCCAGCAGTTCCGGTGTGGATACGCAGTATTTT.